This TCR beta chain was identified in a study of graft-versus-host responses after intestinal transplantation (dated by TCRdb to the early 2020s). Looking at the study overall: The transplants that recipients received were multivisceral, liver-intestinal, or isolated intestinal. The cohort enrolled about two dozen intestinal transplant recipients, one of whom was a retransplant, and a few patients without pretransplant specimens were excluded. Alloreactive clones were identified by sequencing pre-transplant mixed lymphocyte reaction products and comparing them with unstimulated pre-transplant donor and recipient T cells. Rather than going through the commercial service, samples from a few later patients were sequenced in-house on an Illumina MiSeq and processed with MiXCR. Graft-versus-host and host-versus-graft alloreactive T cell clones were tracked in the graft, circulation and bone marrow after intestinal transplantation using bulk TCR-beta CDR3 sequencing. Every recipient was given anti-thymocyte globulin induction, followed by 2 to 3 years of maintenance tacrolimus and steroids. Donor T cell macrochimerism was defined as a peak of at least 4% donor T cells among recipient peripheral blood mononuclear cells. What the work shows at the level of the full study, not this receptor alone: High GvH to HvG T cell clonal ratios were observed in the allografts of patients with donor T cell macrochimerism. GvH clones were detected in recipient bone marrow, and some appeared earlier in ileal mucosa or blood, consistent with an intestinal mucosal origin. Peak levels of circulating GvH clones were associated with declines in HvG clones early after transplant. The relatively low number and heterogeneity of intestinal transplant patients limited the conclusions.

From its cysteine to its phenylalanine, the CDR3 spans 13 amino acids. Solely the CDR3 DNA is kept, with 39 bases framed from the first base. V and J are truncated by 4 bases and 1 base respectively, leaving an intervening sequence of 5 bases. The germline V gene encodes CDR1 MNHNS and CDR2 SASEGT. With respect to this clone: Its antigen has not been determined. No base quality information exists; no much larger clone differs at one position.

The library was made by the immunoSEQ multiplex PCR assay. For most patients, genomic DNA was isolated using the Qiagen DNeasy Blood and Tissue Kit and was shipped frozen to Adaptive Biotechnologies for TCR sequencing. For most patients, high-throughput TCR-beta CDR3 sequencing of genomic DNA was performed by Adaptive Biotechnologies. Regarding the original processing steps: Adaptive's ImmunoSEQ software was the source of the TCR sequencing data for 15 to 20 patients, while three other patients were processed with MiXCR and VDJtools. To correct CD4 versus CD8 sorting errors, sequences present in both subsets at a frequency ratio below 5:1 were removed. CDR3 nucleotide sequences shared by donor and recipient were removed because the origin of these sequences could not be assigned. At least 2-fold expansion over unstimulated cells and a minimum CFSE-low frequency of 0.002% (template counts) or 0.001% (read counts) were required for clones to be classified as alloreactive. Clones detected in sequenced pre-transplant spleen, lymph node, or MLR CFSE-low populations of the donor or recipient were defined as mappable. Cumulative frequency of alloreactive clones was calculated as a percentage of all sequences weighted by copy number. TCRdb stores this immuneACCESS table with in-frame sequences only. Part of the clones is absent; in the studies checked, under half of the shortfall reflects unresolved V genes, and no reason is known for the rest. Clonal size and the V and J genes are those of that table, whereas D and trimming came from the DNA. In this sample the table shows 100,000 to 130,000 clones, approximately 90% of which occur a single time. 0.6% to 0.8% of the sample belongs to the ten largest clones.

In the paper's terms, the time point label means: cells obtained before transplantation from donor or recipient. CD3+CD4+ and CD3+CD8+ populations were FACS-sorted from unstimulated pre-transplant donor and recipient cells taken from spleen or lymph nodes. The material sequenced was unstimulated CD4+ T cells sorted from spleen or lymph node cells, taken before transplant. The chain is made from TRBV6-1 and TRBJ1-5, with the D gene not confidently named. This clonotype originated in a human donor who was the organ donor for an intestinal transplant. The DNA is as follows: TGTGCCAGCAGTGCTTGGAGCAATCAGCCCCAGCATTTT. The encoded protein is CASSAWSNQPQHF.